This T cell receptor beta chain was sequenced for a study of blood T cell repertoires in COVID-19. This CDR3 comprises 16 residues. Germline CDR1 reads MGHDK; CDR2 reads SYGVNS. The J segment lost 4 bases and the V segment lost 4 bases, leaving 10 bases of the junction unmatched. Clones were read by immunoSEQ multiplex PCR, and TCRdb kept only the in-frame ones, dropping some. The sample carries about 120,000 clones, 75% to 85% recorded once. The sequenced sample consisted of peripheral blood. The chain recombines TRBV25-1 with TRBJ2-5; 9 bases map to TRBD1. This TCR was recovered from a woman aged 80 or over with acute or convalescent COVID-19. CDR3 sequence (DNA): TGTGCCAGCAGTGTTGGGACAGGGAGGGCAGGAGAGACCCAGTACTTC. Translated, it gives CASSVGTGRAGETQYF. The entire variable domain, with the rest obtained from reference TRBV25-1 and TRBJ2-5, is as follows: EADIYQTPRYLVIGTGKKITLECSQTMGHDKMYWYQQDPGMELHLIHYSYGVNSTEKGDLSSESTVSRIRTEHFPLTLESARPSHTSQYLCASSVGTGRAGETQYFGPGTRLLVL.